This T cell receptor beta chain was obtained from a study of post-analysis software for immune sequencing data. Study summary: Relapsing-remitting, secondary progressive and progressive-relapsing multiple sclerosis were all included among the disease courses. The study's findings and limits: The normalized Chao1 diversity of multiple sclerosis patients was significantly lower than that of controls. When the samples were clustered directly with F measure, those that had been prepared in the same batch showed strong co-clustering.

Tagging with unique molecular identifiers was a feature of the TCR beta cDNA libraries. The T cell input of roughly 0.85 to 11 million gave approximately 500,000 cDNA molecules. TCRdb used MiXCR to reprocess the PCR reads, holding one entry per CDR3 protein. The table records around 710,000 distinct CDR3 sequences, around 46% of them present only once. As for this clonotype: The antigen is unknown.

The TCR was taken from a girl aged 10-17 years with multiple sclerosis. Sequenced input: blood.

The CDR3 spells CASSHTGTGDYNEQFF. CDR3 in DNA: TGTGCCAGCAGCCATACAGGGACTGGAGATTACAATGAGCAGTTCTTC. The V call is TRBV5-6, the J call TRBJ2-1; D may match TRBD1 or TRBD2 (6 bases each). The CDR3 length is 16 residues. Deletions cut 4 bases from V and 4 bases from J, with 18 bases between. Germline lookup yields CDR1 SGHDT and CDR2 YYEEEE. The whole variable domain, remainder taken from reference TRBV5-6 and TRBJ2-1, is DAGVTQSPTHLIKTRGQQVTLRCSPKSGHDTVSWYQQALGQGPQFIFQYYEEEERQRGNFPDRFSGHQFPNYSSELNVNALLLGDSALYLCASSHTGTGDYNEQFFGPGTRLTVL.